Below, one T cell receptor (beta chain) is given with its context. Antigen: not known. The data stem from a study of OX40 agonist ivuxolimab in advanced cancers. Per germline, CDR1 MNHNS and CDR2 SASEGT. This CDR3 region has 13 residues. Deletions cut 5 bases from V and 0 bases from J, with 7 bases between. Notes on the study in general: Expanded clones were, on average, more numerous in CD8+ T cells than in CD4+.

Using immunoSEQ multiplex PCR, the repertoire was profiled, and TCRdb retains in-frame clones only, with some absent. The data hold tens of thousands of clones, with about 82% observed a single time. The material sequenced was CD4+ or CD8+ T cells sorted from blood, taken in a trial of the OX40 agonist ivuxolimab. The receptor's source is an adult with an advanced solid tumor such as melanoma, head and neck, liver or kidney cancer. J is TRBJ2-5 and V is TRBV6-1; D ambiguous. The CDR3 DNA reads as TGTGCCAGCAGTATGGGGTACCAAGAGACCCAGTACTTC. Its protein is CASSMGYQETQYF.